Following are 16 T cell receptor beta chains from one sample sequenced in a study of T cell changes during pregnancy in multiple sclerosis. Generated by immunoSEQ multiplex PCR, the TCRdb table keeps only in-frame clones and is missing some. Here the sample spans over 65,000 clones, approximately 90% being singletons. Specimen: peripheral blood, collected in the first trimester of pregnancy. The source of these receptors is a female donor in good health, enrolled as a control in a pregnancy study.

The genes are TRBV7-6 and TRBJ1-1; D is ambiguous. Germline V gene data show CDR1 as SGHVS and CDR2 as FNYEAQ. V dropped 1 base and J dropped 11 bases, with 11 bases sitting between them. There are 12 residues in the CDR3. Here the CDR3 reads CASSLDRGGAFF. CDR3 coding DNA: TGTGCCAGCAGCTTAGACCGGGGAGGGGCTTTCTTT.

The chain joins TRBV5-8 to TRBJ1-5; 8 nucleotides align to TRBD1. V trimming: 3 bases; J trimming: 2 bases; junction bases outside the gene matches: 4. There are 15 residues in the CDR3. The germline CDR1 and CDR2 sequences are SGHTS and YDEGEE. This CDR3 reads CASSSTGVGNQPQHF. The CDR3 DNA follows: TGTGCCAGCAGCTCGACAGGGGTTGGCAATCAGCCCCAGCATTTT. The variable domain in full, with the rest retrieved from reference TRBV5-8 and TRBJ1-5, is EAGVTQSPTHLIKTRGQQATLRCSPISGHTSVYWYQQALGLGLQFLLWYDEGEERNRGNFPPRFSGRQFPNYSSELNVNALELEDSALYLCASSSTGVGNQPQHFGDGTRLSIL.

This rearrangement joins TRBV4-2 to TRBJ2-2, with 9 bases matching TRBD2. The CDR3 sequence is 18 residues long. Germline loops: CDR1 LGHNA, CDR2 YNFKEQ. Trimming took 3 bases from V and 2 from J; bases not matched to a gene: 10. In nucleotides, the CDR3 is TGTGCCAGCAGCCACCGCAGAGGGCGGGGGGGAAACACCGGGGAGCTGTTTTTT. Translated: CASSHRRGRGGNTGELFF.

The table lists this clone with a count of one. The V and J genes are TRBV4-1 and TRBJ2-2; 7 nucleotides align to TRBD1. CDR3 length: 14 residues. The J segment lost 1 base and the V segment lost 5 bases, leaving 1 base of the junction unmatched. Looked up from germline, CDR1 is MGHRA and CDR2 is YSYEKL. CDR3: CASSDRENTGELFF. CDR3 nucleotide sequence: TGCGCCAGCAGCGACAGGGAGAACACCGGGGAGCTGTTTTTT.

The V call is TRBV7-2, the J call TRBJ1-2; tentative D call: TRBD1 (5 bases). V was trimmed by 5 bases and J by 4 bases, leaving 17 bases between them. This CDR3 has 15 amino acids. Germline CDR1 reads SGHTA; CDR2 reads FQGNSA. CDR3 in DNA: TGTGCCAGCAGCCCCCCAGGGAAAGAGAGCTATGGCTACACCTTC. Protein: CASSPPGKESYGYTF.

This clone was detected once. The chain employs TRBV19 and TRBJ1-1, with 9 bases identical to TRBD1. CDR1 and CDR2 from the germline V gene are LNHDA and SQIVND (reference sequence). J gave up 0 bases and V 6 bases, and 5 bases lay outside the gene matches. This CDR3 is built from 15 residues. This CDR3 is CASSRRTGVNTEAFF. The CDR3 DNA reads as TGTGCCAGTAGCCGAAGGACAGGGGTGAACACTGAAGCTTTCTTT.

This chain joins TRBV27 and TRBJ2-3, with a possible D match to TRBD1 (5 bases). V was shortened by 2 bases and J by 2 bases, with 17 bases between the two germline ends. The CDR3 consists of 17 residues. Germline V gene data show CDR1 as MNHEY and CDR2 as SMNVEV (reference sequence). DNA for the CDR3: TGTGCCAGCAGTTTACTCTGGGGCGATCCCTCCACAGATACGCAGTATTTT. Protein product: CASSLLWGDPSTDTQYF.

This rearrangement joins TRBV5-1 to TRBJ2-3; 7 positions match TRBD1. The CDR3 is 14 amino acids. Trimming removed 1 base from V and 6 bases from J; junction bases left unmatched: 5. CDR1 and CDR2 from the germline V gene are SGHRS and YFSETQ. CDR3 amino acids: CASSLRDRQDTQYF. Written as DNA, the CDR3 is TGCGCCAGCAGCTTGCGGGACAGACAGGATACGCAGTATTTT.

The J gene is TRBJ1-2, the V gene TRBV7-9, with D perhaps TRBD1 (6 bases). Germline values: CDR1 SEHNR, CDR2 FQNEAQ (reference sequence). The CDR3 consists of 13 residues. V gave up 7 bases and J gave up 4 bases, with 13 bases separating them. The CDR3 reads CASTPDSLYGYTF. CDR3 DNA: TGTGCCAGCACCCCGGACAGTCTCTATGGCTACACCTTC.

With regard to this clone: The sample contains more than one DNA sequence encoding this CDR3. This chain connects TRBV30 to TRBJ1-1; unclear D gene. Trimming took 2 bases from V and 1 from J, leaving 8 bases between them. The CDR3 spans 13 residues. Germline CDR1 and CDR2: GTSNPN and SVGIG (reference sequence). CDR3 loop: CAWSPDRNTEAFF. In DNA, the CDR3 is TGTGCCTGGAGTCCCGATAGGAACACTGAAGCTTTCTTT.

This clone has just a few counts. The chain uses TRBV7-9 and TRBJ1-2, with D maybe TRBD1 (6 bases). Germline V gives CDR1 SEHNR, CDR2 FQNEAQ (reference sequence). The V end was cut by 0 bases, the J end by 9 bases, with 14 bases between. This CDR3 has 14 amino acids. In DNA form, the CDR3 reads TGTGCCAGCAGCTTAGCGGGTGGGCAGGGGAGCTACACCTTC. It specifies CASSLAGGQGSYTF.

This rearrangement joins TRBV18 to TRBJ2-5, with 10 positions matching TRBD2. In germline, CDR1 is KGHSH, CDR2 LQKENI. The V and J ends lost 3 bases and 2 bases, in that order; junction bases with no gene match: 18. The CDR3 spans 20 residues. The CDR3 nucleotides read TGTGCCAGCTCACCTACCTTCTCACTAGCGGGGACCGTCCCACAAGAGACCCAGTACTTC. It translates to CASSPTFSLAGTVPQETQYF.

The chain joins TRBV4-3 to TRBJ1-2; D uncertain. Germline CDR1 reads LGHNA; CDR2 reads YSLEER. There are 16 residues in the CDR3. Trimming removed 1 base at V and 4 bases at J, with 16 bases between. CDR3 DNA: TGCGCCAGCAGCCAAGGAGGGTCCGGAGTACTCTATGGCTACACCTTC. This gives the protein CASSQGGSGVLYGYTF.

V is TRBV27 and J is TRBJ1-2; D is perhaps TRBD1 (5 bases). V dropped 2 bases and J dropped 8 bases, with 15 bases sitting between them. CDR3 length equals 14 residues. CDR1 MNHEY and CDR2 SMNVEV come from the germline V gene (reference sequence). The CDR3 coding sequence is TGTGCCAGCAGTTTAAGGGGCTCCCAAGGAGGCTACACCTTC. Translation: CASSLRGSQGGYTF.

Turning to this clone: Other DNA sequences in the sample encode the same CDR3. The rearrangement links TRBV18 to TRBJ1-5; tentatively, D is TRBD1 (6 bases). This CDR3 comprises 12 residues. V was shortened by 8 bases and J by 4 bases, with 9 bases between the two germline ends. Germline CDR1 and CDR2: KGHSH and LQKENI. The CDR3 loop is CASQQGNQPQHF. CDR3 bases: TGTGCCAGCCAACAGGGTAATCAGCCCCAGCATTTT.

The CDR3 loop is CASSAQGFRGELFF. The CDR3 nucleotides read TGTGCCAGCAGCGCGCAGGGCTTCCGCGGGGAGCTGTTTTTT. This chain uses TRBV7-3 with TRBJ2-2, with D maybe TRBD1 (5 bases). The length of the CDR3 is 14 residues. CDR1 is SGHTA and CDR2 is FQGTGA in the germline V gene. The V and J ends lost 5 bases and 7 bases respectively, with 14 bases between them.